The 10 T cell receptor beta chains below all came from one sample that was sequenced in a study of vaccination and CD4 T cells after COVID-19. Specified treatment: roughly 10-day PBMC culture with coronavirus spike peptide pools or control peptides (ViraFEST assay). Cultured CD4+ T cells had their DNA profiled by the Oncomine TCR Beta short-read assay. One entry per CDR3 protein results from TCRdb running MiXCR on the PCR reads. The repertoire includes about 8,900 distinct CDR3 sequences, 55% to 75% of them detected once, and 30% sits in the top ten. No antigen has been assigned to these receptors. The specimen was CD4+ T cells from blood, cultured in vitro. The source of these receptors is a human donor who had recovered from COVID-19.

The chain joins TRBV11-2 to TRBJ1-2, with D hard to call. Germline CDR1 reads SGHAT; CDR2 reads FQNNGV. This CDR3 has 13 amino acids. V gave up 5 bases and J gave up 4 bases, with 11 bases separating them. CDR3 protein: CASSRGSLYGYTF. The CDR3 nucleotides are TGTGCCAGCAGCCGGGGAAGTCTCTATGGCTACACCTTC. Looking up the rest from reference TRBV11-2 and TRBJ1-2 gives the full variable domain: EAGVAQSPRYKIIEKRQSVAFWCNPISGHATLYWYQQILGQGPKLLIQFQNNGVVDDSQLPKDRFSAERLKGVDSTLKIQPAKLEDSAVYLCASSRGSLYGYTFGSGTRLTVV.

This clonotype has more than one count but fewer than ten. The chain is built from TRBV5-1 and TRBJ2-6; 9 bases map to TRBD1. V lost 3 bases, J lost 2 bases, and 6 bases stayed unmatched. The CDR3 length is 17 residues. Germline CDR1 is SGHRS and CDR2 is YFSETQ. The CDR3 sequence: CASSSKQGATGANVLTF. In DNA, the CDR3 is TGCGCCAGCAGCTCCAAACAGGGGGCGACTGGGGCCAACGTCCTGACTTTC.

The J gene is TRBJ1-5, the V gene TRBV6-2 or TRBV6-3, with D hard to call. V was shortened by 0 bases and J by 7 bases, with 10 bases between the two germline ends. Germline V gene sequence: CDR1 MNHEY, CDR2 SVGEGT. The CDR3 spans 14 residues. In DNA, the CDR3 is TGTGCCAGCAGTTACTCGGAACAGAGACAGCCCCAGCATTTT. As protein: CASSYSEQRQPQHF.

This chain links TRBV7-2 with TRBJ1-4; 7 bases fit TRBD1. The V and J ends lost 2 bases and 7 bases, in that order; junction bases with no gene match: 16. Germline lookup yields CDR1 SGHTA and CDR2 FQGNSA. CDR3 length: 18 residues. The DNA for the CDR3 is TGTGCCAGCAGCTTATGGGCACCCCAGACAGGGCGGGGTGAAAAACTGTTTTTT. Amino acids: CASSLWAPQTGRGEKLFF.

This clonotype was seen once. This rearrangement joins TRBV6-1 to TRBJ1-2; D is undetermined. CDR3 length: 16 residues. Germline V gene sequence: CDR1 MNHNS, CDR2 SASEGT. Between the trimmed V and J ends, which lost 0 bases and 4 bases, there was a span of 15 bases. CDR3 in amino acids: CASSEAQDPRPYGYTF. The CDR3, as DNA: TGTGCCAGCAGTGAAGCCCAGGACCCCCGGCCCTATGGCTACACCTTC.

The sample holds a few counts of this clonotype. This chain links TRBV21-1 with TRBJ1-2; no check of the table's D call, TRBD1, against the DNA was made. TRBV21-1 is a listed pseudogene. CDR3 length: 14 residues. CDR3 nucleotide sequence: TGTGCCAGCGCCTTAACCGACGGGGGGGATGGCTACACCTTC. Its protein product is CASALTDGGDGYTF.

This chain connects TRBV9 to TRBJ1-2, with unresolved D. Germline V lookup: CDR1 SGDLS, CDR2 YYNGEE. The CDR3 totals 13 residues. V was cut by 4 bases and J by 2 bases, with 9 bases left in between. CDR3 sequence reads: CASSPDGNYGYTF. The CDR3 DNA sequence: TGTGCCAGCAGCCCGGACGGGAACTATGGCTACACCTTC.

V is TRBV19 and J is TRBJ1-3; 7 bases align to TRBD1. V gave up 3 bases and J gave up 1 base; unmatched junction bases: 0. This CDR3 contains 14 residues. Germline V gene sequence: CDR1 LNHDA, CDR2 SQIVND (reference sequence). CDR3 bases: TGTGCCAGTAGTATCAGGGGGTCTGGAAACACCATATATTTT. Protein: CASSIRGSGNTIYF.

V is TRBV20-1 and J is TRBJ2-1; TRBD2 might be the D (5 bases). Looked up from germline, CDR1 is DFQATT and CDR2 is SNEGSKA (reference sequence). Trimming took off 0 bases at V and 3 bases at J, with 12 bases between the two ends. CDR3 length: 15 amino acids. The CDR3 region has the DNA TGCAGTGCTAGAGATCGTCGCGGACTCTACAATGAGCAGTTCTTC. This codes for CSARDRRGLYNEQFF.

The genes are TRBV7-9 and TRBJ2-7; 12 nucleotides align to TRBD2. The CDR3 contains 18 residues. Per germline, CDR1 SEHNR and CDR2 FQNEAQ (reference sequence). The J segment lost 6 bases and the V segment lost 2 bases, leaving 14 bases of the junction unmatched. The CDR3 region is CASSLSASGRAIPPEQYF. DNA for the CDR3: TGTGCCAGCAGCTTATCGGCTAGCGGGAGGGCCATTCCCCCCGAGCAGTACTTC.